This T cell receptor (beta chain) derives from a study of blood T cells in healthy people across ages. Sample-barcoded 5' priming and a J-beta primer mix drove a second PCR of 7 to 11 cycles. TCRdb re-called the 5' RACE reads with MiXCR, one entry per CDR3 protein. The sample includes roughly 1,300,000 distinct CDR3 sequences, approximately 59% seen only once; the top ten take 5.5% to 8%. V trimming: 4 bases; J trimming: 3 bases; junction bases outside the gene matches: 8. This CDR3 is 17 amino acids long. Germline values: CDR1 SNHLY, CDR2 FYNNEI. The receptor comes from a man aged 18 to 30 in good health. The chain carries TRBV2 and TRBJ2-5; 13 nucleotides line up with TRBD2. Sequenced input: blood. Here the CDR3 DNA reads TGTGCCAGCAGTGGCCGACTAGCGGGAGGAGGCAAAGAGACCCAGTACTTC. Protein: CASSGRLAGGGKETQYF. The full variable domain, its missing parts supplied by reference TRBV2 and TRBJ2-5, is EPEVTQTPSHQVTQMGQEVILRCVPISNHLYFYWYRQILGQKVEFLVSFYNNEISEKSEIFDDQFSVERPDGSNFTLKIRSTKLEDSAMYFCASSGRLAGGGKETQYFGPGTRLLVL.